A selection of T cell receptor beta chains follows, all from one sample in a study of T-cell reconstitution after alpha-beta-depleted transplantation in children. TCRdb reanalysed the PCR reads using MiXCR and keeps one entry per CDR3 protein. The sample lists about 110,000 distinct CDR3 sequences, 5% to 7% occurring once. The source material was PBMCs, mostly from graft donor cells, sampled 360 days after TCRalphabeta/CD19-depleted stem cell transplant. These receptors were taken from a male patient between 2 and 15 years old who had a stem cell transplant for acute lymphoblastic leukemia, so the T cells may come from the graft donor. CDR3s include the opening cysteine and the closing phenylalanine or tryptophan. Each record gives: D gene, clone size, J gene, V gene, CDR3 protein, CDR3 DNA. A D gene is named only where the DNA matches it firmly. A clone size is listed for some rows: how often the clone was seen (once, few, many), or a class if it is expanded.

d_call: TRBD2; clone_size: few; j_call: TRBJ2-3; v_call: TRBV11-1; cdr3_aa: CASSYSPTWTSGVKGTDTQYF; cdr3_nt: TGTGCCAGCAGTTACTCCCCCACCTGGACTAGCGGGGTTAAGGGCACAGATACGCAGTATTTT
d_call: TRBD2; clone_size: many; j_call: TRBJ2-7; v_call: TRBV19; cdr3_aa: CASSKRTSGLLSYEQYF; cdr3_nt: TGTGCCAGTAGTAAGCGGACTAGCGGGTTGCTCTCCTACGAGCAGTACTTC
d_call: .; clone_size: few; j_call: TRBJ2-7; v_call: TRBV2; cdr3_aa: CASRGLEQYF; cdr3_nt: TGTGCCAGCAGGGGGCTCGAGCAGTACTTC
d_call: .; clone_size: many; j_call: TRBJ1-1; v_call: TRBV7-2; cdr3_aa: CASSLGAAYTEAFF; cdr3_nt: TGTGCCAGCAGCTTAGGGGCAGCATACACTGAAGCTTTCTTT
d_call: TRBD2; clone_size: .; j_call: TRBJ2-7; v_call: TRBV7-9; cdr3_aa: CASSRLAGGYEQYF; cdr3_nt: TGTGCCAGCAGCCGGCTAGCGGGAGGCTACGAGCAGTACTTC
d_call: .; clone_size: .; j_call: TRBJ2-1; v_call: TRBV20-1; cdr3_aa: CSASGRGRLNEQFF; cdr3_nt: TGCAGTGCTAGTGGCCGAGGGAGGTTGAATGAGCAGTTCTTC
d_call: .; clone_size: many; j_call: TRBJ2-1; v_call: TRBV6-2/TRBV6-3; cdr3_aa: CASSYPGNEQFF; cdr3_nt: TGTGCCAGCAGTTACCCTGGGAATGAGCAGTTCTTC
d_call: .; clone_size: .; j_call: TRBJ2-1; v_call: TRBV20-1; cdr3_aa: CSARVLSQELFF; cdr3_nt: TGCAGTGCTAGAGTATTGAGCCAGGAGCTGTTCTTC
d_call: .; clone_size: .; j_call: TRBJ1-6; v_call: TRBV9; cdr3_aa: CASSGRVVNSPLHF; cdr3_nt: TGTGCCAGCAGCGGGCGGGTGGTTAATTCACCCCTCCACTTT
d_call: .; clone_size: many; j_call: TRBJ2-7; v_call: TRBV6-1; cdr3_aa: CATKIGTTTYEQYF; cdr3_nt: TGTGCCACCAAGATCGGGACAACTACCTACGAGCAGTACTTC
d_call: TRBD1; clone_size: few; j_call: TRBJ1-4; v_call: TRBV15; cdr3_aa: CATSSSRQGSNEKLFF; cdr3_nt: TGTGCCACCAGCAGTTCGCGACAGGGGTCGAATGAAAAACTGTTTTTT
d_call: TRBD2; clone_size: many; j_call: TRBJ2-7; v_call: TRBV6-5; cdr3_aa: CASSYSVAGVHEQYF; cdr3_nt: TGTGCCAGCAGTTACTCTGTAGCGGGAGTCCACGAGCAGTACTTC
d_call: TRBD2; clone_size: many; j_call: TRBJ2-1; v_call: TRBV29-1; cdr3_aa: CSVAGTSVPYNEQFF; cdr3_nt: TGCAGCGTTGCCGGGACTAGCGTCCCCTACAATGAGCAGTTCTTC
d_call: TRBD1; clone_size: .; j_call: TRBJ1-1; v_call: TRBV7-6; cdr3_aa: CASSLRAGTGGPNTEAFF; cdr3_nt: TGTGCCAGCAGCTTACGAGCAGGGACAGGGGGCCCGAACACTGAAGCTTTCTTT
d_call: TRBD2; clone_size: few; j_call: TRBJ2-3; v_call: TRBV6-2/TRBV6-3; cdr3_aa: CASGLAGAMIRQYF; cdr3_nt: TGTGCCAGCGGACTAGCGGGCGCTATGATTAGGCAGTATTTT